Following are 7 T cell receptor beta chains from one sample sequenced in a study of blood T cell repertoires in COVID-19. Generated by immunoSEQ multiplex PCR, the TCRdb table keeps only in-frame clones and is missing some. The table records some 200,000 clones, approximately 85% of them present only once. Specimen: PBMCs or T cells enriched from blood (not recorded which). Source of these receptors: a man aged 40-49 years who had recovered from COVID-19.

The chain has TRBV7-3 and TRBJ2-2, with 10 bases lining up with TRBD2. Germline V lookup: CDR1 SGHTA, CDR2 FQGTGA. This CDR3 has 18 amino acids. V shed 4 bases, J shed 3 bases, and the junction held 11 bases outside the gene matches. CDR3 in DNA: TGTGCCAGCAGCTATAGGGGCTGGGGGACTAGCGACACCGGGGAGCTGTTTTTT. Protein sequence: CASSYRGWGTSDTGELFF. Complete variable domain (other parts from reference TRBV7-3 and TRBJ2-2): GAGVSQTPSNKVTEKGKYVELRCDPISGHTALYWYRQSLGQGPEFLIYFQGTGAADDSGLPNDRFFAVRPEGSVSTLKIQRTERGDSAVYLCASSYRGWGTSDTGELFFGEGSRLTVL.

This chain's CDR3 is CASSTLASNTEAFF. The CDR3 coding sequence is TGTGCCAGCAGTACGTTGGCTAGCAACACTGAAGCTTTCTTT. This chain links TRBV7-2 with TRBJ1-1, with D hard to call. Germline V gene data show CDR1 as SGHTA and CDR2 as FQGNSA. The CDR3 covers 14 residues. Trimming took off 6 bases at V and 2 bases at J, with 13 bases between the two ends.

CDR3 loop: CASSYNRGGDQPQHF. The CDR3 bases are TGTGCCAGCAGTTACAACAGAGGGGGCGATCAGCCCCAGCATTTT. The genes are TRBV6-5 and TRBJ1-5; TRBD1 aligns across 7 bases. V lost 2 bases, J lost 5 bases, and 6 bases stayed unmatched. CDR1 and CDR2 (germline): MNHEY, SVGAGI. This CDR3 comprises 15 residues.

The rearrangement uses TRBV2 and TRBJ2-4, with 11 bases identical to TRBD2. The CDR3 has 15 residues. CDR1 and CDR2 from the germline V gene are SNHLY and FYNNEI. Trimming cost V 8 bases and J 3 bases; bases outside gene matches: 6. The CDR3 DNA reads TGTGCCAGCCTACTAGCGGGAGTTGGCAAAAACATTCAGTACTTC. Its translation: CASLLAGVGKNIQYF.

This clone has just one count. In nucleotides, the CDR3 is TGTGCCAGCAGTGAATGGTCGGGGGACGGCTACACCTTC. Protein: CASSEWSGDGYTF. This rearrangement joins TRBV25-1 to TRBJ1-2; D may be TRBD1 (5 bases). The germline V gene has CDR1 MGHDK and CDR2 SYGVNS. The CDR3 is made up of 13 amino acids. Trimming left V 1 base short and J 8 bases short, with 11 bases between.

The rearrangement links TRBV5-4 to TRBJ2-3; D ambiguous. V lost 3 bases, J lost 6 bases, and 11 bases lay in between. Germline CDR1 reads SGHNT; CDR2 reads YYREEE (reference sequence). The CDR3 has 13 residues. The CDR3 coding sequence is TGTGCCAGCAGCTCCACTTTCCGGGATACGCAGTATTTT. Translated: CASSSTFRDTQYF.

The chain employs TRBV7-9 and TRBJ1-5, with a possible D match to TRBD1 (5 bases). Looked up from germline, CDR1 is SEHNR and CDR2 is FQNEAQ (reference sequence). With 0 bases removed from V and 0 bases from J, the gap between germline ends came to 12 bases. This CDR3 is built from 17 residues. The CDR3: CASSLARESYSNQPQHF. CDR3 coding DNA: TGTGCCAGCAGCTTAGCCAGGGAATCGTATAGCAATCAGCCCCAGCATTTT.